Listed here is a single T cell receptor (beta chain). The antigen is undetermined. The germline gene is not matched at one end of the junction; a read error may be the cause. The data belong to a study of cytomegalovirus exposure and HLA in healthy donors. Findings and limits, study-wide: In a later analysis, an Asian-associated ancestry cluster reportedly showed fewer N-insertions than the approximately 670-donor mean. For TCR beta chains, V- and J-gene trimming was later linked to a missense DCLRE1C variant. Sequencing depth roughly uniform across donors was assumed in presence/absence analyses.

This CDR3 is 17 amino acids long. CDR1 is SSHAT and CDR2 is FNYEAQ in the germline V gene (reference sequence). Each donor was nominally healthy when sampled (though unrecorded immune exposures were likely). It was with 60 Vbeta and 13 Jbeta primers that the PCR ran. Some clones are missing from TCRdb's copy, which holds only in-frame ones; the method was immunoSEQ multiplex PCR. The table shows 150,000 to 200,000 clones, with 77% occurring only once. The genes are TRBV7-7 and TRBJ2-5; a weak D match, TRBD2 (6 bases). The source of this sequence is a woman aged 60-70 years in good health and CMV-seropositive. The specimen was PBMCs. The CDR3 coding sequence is TGTGCTAGCAGCGCAGGAACGGGACTGATGAAACAAGAGACCCAGTACTTC. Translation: CASSAGTGLMKQETQYF. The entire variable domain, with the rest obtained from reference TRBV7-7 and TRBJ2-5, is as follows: GAGVSQSPRYKVTKRGQDVTLRCDPISSHATLYWYQQALGQGPEFLTYFNYEAQPDKSGLPSDRFSAERPEGSISTLTIQRTEQRDSAMYRCASSAGTGLMKQETQYFGPGTRLLVL.